Following are 4 T cell receptor beta chains from one sample sequenced in a study of T cell repertoires in cytomegalovirus infection. Their antigens are not known. TCRdb processed the reads anew with MiXCR; each CDR3 protein has one entry. The repertoire has under 850,000 distinct CDR3 sequences, around 30% of them found once; the top ten carry 15% to 20%. The sample consisted of cultured PBMCs, taken from culture after CMV antigen stimulation. These receptors were taken from a human donor in good health (CMV status not recorded). Some clones in this sample may be carry-over from other donors' samples.

The chain carries TRBV28 and TRBJ2-5; TRBD1 is a possible D gene (6 bases). V was shortened by 2 bases and J by 4 bases, with 14 bases between the two germline ends. Germline V gene lookup returns CDR1 MDHEN and CDR2 SYDVKM. This CDR3 comprises 15 residues. CDR3 in amino acids: CASSLPFRRGETQYF. Written as DNA, the CDR3 is TGTGCCAGCAGTTTACCCTTCCGCAGGGGAGAGACCCAGTACTTC.

In this sample, this clonotype turned up a few times. This chain joins TRBV7-2 and TRBJ2-5; D remains ambiguous. V lost 0 bases, J lost 7 bases, and 6 bases lay in between. Germline lookup yields CDR1 SGHTA and CDR2 FQGNSA. This CDR3 is 12 amino acids long. CDR3 loop: CASSLATGTQYF. CDR3 bases: TGTGCCAGCAGCTTAGCCACTGGGACCCAGTACTTC.

The chain couples TRBV4-1 to TRBJ2-5; 11 nucleotides align to TRBD2. With V trimmed by 4 bases and J by 5 bases, 12 bases remained unmatched. The CDR3 consists of 17 residues. Germline values: CDR1 MGHRA, CDR2 YSYEKL. The CDR3 region has the DNA TGCGCCAGCAGCCCCCGAGCGACTAGCGGGGCAAGTGAGACCCAGTACTTC. Protein sequence: CASSPRATSGASETQYF.

J is TRBJ2-3 and V is TRBV5-1; 16 nucleotides line up with TRBD2. V gave up 0 bases and J gave up 6 bases; unmatched junction bases: 7. CDR1 and CDR2 from the germline V gene are SGHRS and YFSETQ. This CDR3 comprises 18 residues. CDR3 loop: CASSLAGTSGGALDTQYF. The CDR3 nucleotides read TGCGCCAGCAGCTTGGCCGGGACTAGCGGGGGGGCCTTGGATACGCAGTATTTT.